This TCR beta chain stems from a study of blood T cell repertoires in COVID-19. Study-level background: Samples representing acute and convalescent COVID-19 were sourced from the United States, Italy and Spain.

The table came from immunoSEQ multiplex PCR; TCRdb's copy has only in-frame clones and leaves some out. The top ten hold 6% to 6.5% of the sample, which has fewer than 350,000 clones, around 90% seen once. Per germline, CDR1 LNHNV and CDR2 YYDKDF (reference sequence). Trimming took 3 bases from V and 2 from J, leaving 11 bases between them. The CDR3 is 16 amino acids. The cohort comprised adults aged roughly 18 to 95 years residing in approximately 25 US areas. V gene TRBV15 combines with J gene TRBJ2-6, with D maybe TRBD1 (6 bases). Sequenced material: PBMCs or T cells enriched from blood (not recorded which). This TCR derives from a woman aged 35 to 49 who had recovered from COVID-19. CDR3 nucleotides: TGTGCCACCAGCAGCCGTACAGGGACTGGGGCCAACGTCCTGACTTTC. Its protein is CATSSRTGTGANVLTF.